This T cell receptor (beta chain) comes out of a study of T cells in Graves' hyperthyroidism and ophthalmopathy. The overall study: Before any treatment, at initial diagnosis, peripheral blood was collected.

On this clonotype itself: The antigen is undetermined.

PBMCs were derived from 7.5 to 10 ml fresh peripheral blood. CDR1 and CDR2 (germline): ENHRY, SYGVKD. Trimming removed 7 bases from V and 4 bases from J, with 8 bases in between. This CDR3 has 13 amino acids. General study points: Blood held most thyroid clonotypes expanded above 0.001 frequency. A median around 5.9 months before onset, the model predicted ophthalmopathy.

TCR beta CDR3 regions were amplified from RNA. The study used the HTBI primer set for a first-round RT-PCR of the TCR CDR3. MiXCR, applied by TCRdb to the multiplex PCR reads, yields one record per CDR3 protein. The data show hundreds of thousands of distinct CDR3 sequences, with about a third seen just once and around a third held by the top ten. The chain links TRBV10-3 to TRBJ2-6; D perhaps matches TRBD1 (5 bases). The material sequenced was blood. This receptor was taken from a woman in her forties with Graves' hyperthyroidism. In nucleotides, the CDR3 is TGTGCCATCACTCGGACAGGGGCCAACGTCCTGACTTTC. Translated: CAITRTGANVLTF.